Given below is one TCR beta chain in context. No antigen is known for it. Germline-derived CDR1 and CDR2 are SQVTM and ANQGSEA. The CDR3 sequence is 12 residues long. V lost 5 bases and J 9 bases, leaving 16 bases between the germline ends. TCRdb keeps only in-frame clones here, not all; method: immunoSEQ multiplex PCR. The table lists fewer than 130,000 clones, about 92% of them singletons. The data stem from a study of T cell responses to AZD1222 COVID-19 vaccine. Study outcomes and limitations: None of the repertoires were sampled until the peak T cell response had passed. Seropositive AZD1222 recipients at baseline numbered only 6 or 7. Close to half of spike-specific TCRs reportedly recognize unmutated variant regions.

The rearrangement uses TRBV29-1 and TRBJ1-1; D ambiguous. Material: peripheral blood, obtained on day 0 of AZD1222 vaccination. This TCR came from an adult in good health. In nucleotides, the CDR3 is TGCAGCGTTACCTCGGGCCAGACGCAAGCTTTCTTT. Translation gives CSVTSGQTQAFF.